These 5 T cell receptor beta chains were all obtained from the same sample, sequenced in a study of beta chain features in type 1 diabetes. General study findings and limits: People with Type 1 diabetes carried modestly yet significantly shorter TCRB CDR3s in all four CD4+ subsets.

Expressed TCRB transcripts were sequenced because the isolated RNA had all been reverse transcribed beforehand. The protocol was immunoSEQ multiplex PCR, while the TCRdb copy is restricted to in-frame clones and leaves out a portion. The sample holds 250,000 to 300,000 clones, roughly an eighth seen once. Their recognized antigens are unknown. The specimen was naive CD4+ T cells from blood. These receptors were collected from a man aged 30-40 years with type 1 diabetes.

The CDR3 sequence is CASSSGSSQDEQFF. The DNA for the CDR3 is TGTGCCAGCAGTAGCGGGAGCTCCCAGGATGAGCAGTTCTTC. This rearrangement joins TRBV28 to TRBJ2-1; 8 bases are a match to TRBD2. The CDR3 runs 14 residues. The germline gives CDR1 MDHEN, CDR2 SYDVKM. The J segment lost 8 bases and the V segment lost 5 bases, leaving 8 bases of the junction unmatched.

CDR3 nucleotides: TGTGCCAGTAGTCTGAGCGGGACCGGGTCCTACAATGAGCAGTTCTTC. As protein: CASSLSGTGSYNEQFF. This chain uses TRBV19 with TRBJ2-1; 7 bases agree with TRBD2. The CDR3 has 16 amino acids. Per germline, CDR1 LNHDA and CDR2 SQIVND (reference sequence). V lost 5 bases to trimming and J lost 1 base; unmatched junction nucleotides: 8.

The chain employs TRBV5-4 and TRBJ2-1; D might be TRBD2 (6 bases). This CDR3 contains 15 residues. Germline values: CDR1 SGHNT, CDR2 YYREEE (reference sequence). V lost 0 bases and J lost 6, with 13 bases in between. CDR3 residues: CASSLGGTAGNEQFF. CDR3 sequence (DNA): TGTGCCAGCAGCTTGGGCGGGACGGCCGGCAATGAGCAGTTCTTC.

This clone was seen more than once but under ten times. V gene TRBV5-1 combines with J gene TRBJ2-5; D uncertain. The CDR3 is 12 residues long. Germline assignment: CDR1 SGHRS and CDR2 YFSETQ. Between the trimmed V and J ends, which lost 0 bases and 14 bases, there was a span of 14 bases. CDR3 in amino acids: CASSLDDSPQYF. CDR3 DNA: TGCGCCAGCAGCTTGGACGACTCTCCGCAATACTTC.

This clone was observed a few times. This rearrangement joins TRBV28 to TRBJ1-1; D is uncertain. Germline V gives CDR1 MDHEN, CDR2 SYDVKM. V gave up 3 bases and J gave up 1 base, with 6 bases separating them. The CDR3 length is 13 residues. The CDR3 spells CASSLPRNTEAFF. CDR3 DNA: TGTGCCAGCAGTTTGCCGAGGAACACTGAAGCTTTCTTT.